This passage covers 25 T cell receptor beta chains from one sample sequenced in a study of CD8+ T cells in alopecia areata. Scientists pooled cutaneous lymph node cells and sorted them on CD4, CD8alpha, NKG2D, NKG2ACE and other markers. Extracted RNA was reverse transcribed, and the resulting cDNA served as sequencing template. The assay was immunoSEQ multiplex PCR, and TCRdb's table has in-frame clones only and misses some. This sample comprises around 300,000 clones, none seen once only. Specimen: CD4+ T cells sorted from a lymph node. Every receptor here comes from a C3H/HeJ mouse with alopecia areata. The MHC haplotype of this mouse line is H2-k.

A note on this clone: The genes and germline here are from mouse. The sequence runs out 4 residues before the end of the CDR3; the remainder is reconstructed from the germline J gene. The V and J genes are TRBV19 and TRBJ1-2, with 8 bases fitting TRBD1. This CDR3 is 14 amino acids long. The junction had 7 bases not matched to a gene; V was cut back by 5 bases and J by 4 bases. Germline assignment: CDR1 FNHDT and CDR2 SITEND (reference sequence). The CDR3 sequence is CASRSGTGASDYTF. The sequenced part of the CDR3 DNA is TGTGCCAGCAGGTCCGGGACAGGAGCCTCC. The variable domain in full, with the rest retrieved from reference TRBV19 and TRBJ1-2, is GGIITQTPKFLIGQEGQKLTLKCQQNFNHDTMYWYRQDSGKGLRLIYYSITENDLQKGDLSEGYDASREKKSSFSLTVTSAQKNEMAVFLCASRSGTGASDYTFGSGTRLLVI.

This clone was detected ten times or more. The gene symbols are mouse symbols. The read is 4 residues too short to cover the CDR3 end, so that end is filled in from the germline J gene. V and J are TRBV12-1 and TRBJ1-2; the D is unclear. Germline values: CDR1 SGHSN, CDR2 HYEKVE. This CDR3 comprises 12 residues. The covered CDR3 bases are TGTGCCAGCTCTCTCCACAGATCC. This gives the protein CASSLHRS. The CDR3, in full, reads CASSLHRSDYTF. Using reference TRBV12-1 and TRBJ1-2 for the parts outside the CDR3, the full variable domain is DSGVVQSPRHIIKEKGGRSVLTCIPISGHSNVVWYQQTLGKELKFLIQHYEKVERDKGFLPSRFSVQQFDDYHSEMNMSALELEDSAMYFCASSLHRSDYTFGSGTRLLVI.

This clone occurred a few times. Gene names follow the mouse nomenclature. With the read ending 4 residues before the CDR3 end, the germline J gene is used to fill in that end. V is TRBV13-1 and J is TRBJ2-5, with a possible D match to TRBD2 (7 bases). The CDR3 runs 15 residues. In germline, CDR1 is NSHNY, CDR2 SYGAGN. CDR3 loop: CASSDGGGREDTQYF. CDR3 DNA (partial): TGTGCCAGCAGTGATGGAGGGGGGCGCGAGGAC.

This clone occurred a few times. Gene labels here are mouse ones. With the read ending 4 residues before the CDR3 end, the germline J gene is used to fill in that end. The chain couples TRBV5 to TRBJ2-5; 7 bases agree with TRBD1. Germline V gene sequence: CDR1 LGHNA, CDR2 YNLKQL (reference sequence). This CDR3 region has 15 residues. CDR3 sequence: CASSPRDSTGDTQYF. The CDR3 bases that were read are TGTGCCAGCAGCCCTCGGGACAGCACGGGAGAC.

Concerning this clone: Gene names refer to mouse genes. The CDR3 here is CASSAGGMDTGQLYF. The covered CDR3 bases are TGTGCCAGCAGTGCTGGGGGGATGGACACCGGG. The genes are TRBV13-3 and TRBJ2-2, with 8 bases identical to TRBD2. The sequence runs out 4 residues before the end of the CDR3; the remainder is reconstructed from the germline J gene. Germline trimming cut 3 bases from V and 3 bases from J; bases unmatched to any gene: 4. The CDR3 runs 15 residues. CDR1 and CDR2 from the germline V gene are NNHDY and SYVADS. The variable domain in full, completed from reference TRBV13-3 and TRBJ2-2, reads EAAVTQSPRSKVAVTGGKVTLSCHQTNNHDYMYWYRQDTGHGLRLIHYSYVADSTEKGDIPDGYKASRPSQENFSLILELASLSQTAVYFCASSAGGMDTGQLYFGEGSKLTVL.

Comment on this clone: Mouse gene names and germline throughout. The CDR3 end lies 3 residues beyond the end of the read and is filled in from the germline J gene. The rearrangement joins TRBV5 to TRBJ1-6; 10 bases map to TRBD1. TRBJ1-6 counts as an open reading frame of uncertain function. The CDR3 covers 16 residues. Germline CDR1 is LGHNA and CDR2 is YNLKQL (reference sequence). With 2 bases clipped from V and 9 bases from J, the junction kept 7 bases outside the gene matches. CDR3 bases read: TGTGCCAGCAGCCAAAGACAGGGGGCGAATGGTTCGCCC. Protein product: CASSQRQGANGSP. The entire CDR3 sequence reads CASSQRQGANGSPLYF.

Remarks on this clone: Mouse names are used for the genes. The CDR3 end is not reached by the read, which stops 3 residues before it; the germline J gene fills it in. This chain connects TRBV13-2 to TRBJ1-6; 11 nucleotides match TRBD1. TRBJ1-6 is an ORF for which the function is uncertain. This CDR3 spans 14 amino acids. V lost 5 bases and J lost 7; bases outside the gene matches: 2. CDR1 NNHNN and CDR2 SYGAGS come from the germline V gene (reference sequence). CDR3 protein: CASGRTGGNSPLYF. The sequenced part of the CDR3 DNA is TGTGCCAGCGGCCGGACAGGGGGCAATTCGCCC.

This clone was counted a few times. Mouse gene names and germline throughout. The read ends 4 residues shy of where the CDR3 ends; the end is completed using the germline J gene. V is TRBV17 and J is TRBJ2-3; 7 bases match TRBD2. With V trimmed by 2 bases and J by 3 bases, 2 bases remained unmatched. The CDR3 loop spans 14 amino acids. CDR1 MNHDT and CDR2 YYDKIL come from the germline V gene. CDR3 residues: CASSRWGDAETLYF. CDR3 DNA (partial): TGTGCTAGCAGTAGATGGGGGGACGCAGAA.

This clone has only a few counts. All gene names here are mouse names. The sequenced CDR3 bases are TGTGCCAGCAGTGGACTGGGGGGGCGAGAA. This sequence encodes CASSGLGGRE. The complete CDR3 sequence is CASSGLGGRETLYF. The rearrangement joins TRBV13-3 to TRBJ2-3; 12 positions match TRBD2. The read ends 4 residues shy of where the CDR3 ends; the end is completed using the germline J gene. This CDR3 region has 14 residues. Germline loops: CDR1 NNHDY, CDR2 SYVADS.

This clone was detected many times. Gene names are mouse gene names. The read terminates 4 residues before the CDR3 end, so the remaining end is supplied by the germline J gene. Distinct nucleotide sequences in the sample also encode this CDR3. V and J are TRBV14 and TRBJ1-2; maybe TRBD1 (6 bases). This CDR3 has 14 amino acids. V lost 5 bases to trimming and J lost 0 bases, with 11 bases between them. CDR1 and CDR2 (germline): SGHDT, FRDEAV. The CDR3 bases that were read are TGTGCCAGCAGCAGGGACAATGCAAACTCC. This encodes CASSRDNANS. The whole CDR3 protein is CASSRDNANSDYTF.

This clone was counted a few times. Genes and germline are mouse. The CDR3 end lies 4 residues beyond the end of the read and is filled in from the germline J gene. Other DNA variants within this sample encode the same CDR3. The rearrangement joins TRBV19 to TRBJ2-1; D unresolved. CDR3 size: 13 residues. The V and J ends lost 0 bases and 4 bases respectively, with 5 bases between them. The germline gives CDR1 FNHDT, CDR2 SITEND (reference sequence). The CDR3 loop reads CASSIARYAEQFF. Partial CDR3 DNA: TGTGCCAGCAGTATAGCCAGATATGCT.

This clone was counted a few times. Gene names are mouse gene names. The sequence runs out 4 residues before the end of the CDR3; the remainder is reconstructed from the germline J gene. The V call is TRBV13-1, the J call TRBJ2-7, with 7 bases matching TRBD2. Germline CDR1 NSHNY, CDR2 SYGAGN. The CDR3 totals 13 residues. This CDR3 is CASSDWGRNEQYF. CDR3 DNA, as far as it was read: TGTGCCAGCAGTGACTGGGGGAGGAAT.

For this clone: Mouse germline and gene names are used. The read ends 4 residues shy of where the CDR3 ends; the end is completed using the germline J gene. This sample also contains other DNA sequences that code for the same CDR3. The chain recombines TRBV5 with TRBJ2-2; D call uncertain. Trimming took 3 bases from V and 1 from J, leaving 3 bases between them. CDR1 and CDR2 (germline): LGHNA, YNLKQL (reference sequence). This CDR3 comprises 13 residues. CDR3 sequence: CASSQQNTGQLYF. The covered CDR3 bases are TGTGCCAGCAGCCAGCAAAACACCGGG.

A remark on this clone: The listed genes are named as in mouse. The sequence runs out 4 residues before the end of the CDR3; the remainder is reconstructed from the germline J gene. Other DNA sequences from this sample encode an identical CDR3 as well. This rearrangement joins TRBV13-1 to TRBJ2-7, with D uncertain. The CDR3 is 14 residues long. Germline CDR1 and CDR2: NSHNY and SYGAGN. Trimming removed 5 bases from V and 0 bases from J, with 12 bases in between. CDR3 bases read: TGTGCCAGCAGGCCTCGACAAAGCTCCTAT. Amino acid sequence: CASRPRQSSY. The full CDR3 protein reads CASRPRQSSYEQYF.

This clone showed up just a few times. Mouse gene names apply. The read finishes 4 residues shy of the CDR3 end, and the germline J gene is used to complete it. This chain links TRBV13-3 with TRBJ2-1, with D uncertain. The CDR3 covers 11 residues. From germline, CDR1 is NNHDY and CDR2 SYVADS. The sequenced CDR3 bases are TGTGCCAGCAGTGTTGGGGCT. It encodes CASSVGA. The whole CDR3 sequence reads CASSVGAEQFF.

The table lists this clone with a few counts. The gene names given are mouse names. The CDR3 goes on 4 residues after the read ends, and that part is filled in from the germline J gene. The chain links TRBV5 to TRBJ2-5; 10 nucleotides agree with TRBD2. Germline assignment: CDR1 LGHNA and CDR2 YNLKQL (reference sequence). CDR3 length equals 17 residues. Partial CDR3 DNA: TGTGCCAGCAGCCAAGAGGGCTGGGGGGGCGCGATGGAC. As protein: CASSQEGWGGAMD. The complete CDR3 sequence is CASSQEGWGGAMDTQYF.

In its sample, this clone was seen a few times. Genes and germline come from the mouse. Read data end 4 residues before the CDR3 end; the end is taken from the germline J gene. J is TRBJ1-2 and V is TRBV1; tentatively, D is TRBD1 (6 bases). Trimming removed 1 base at V and 2 bases at J, with 11 bases between. This CDR3 spans 15 amino acids. Germline lookup yields CDR1 NSQYPW and CDR2 LRSPGD (reference sequence). CDR3 DNA (partial): TGCACCTGCAGTGCAGGCGGGGGGCGGAACTCC. This translates into CTCSAGGGRNS. The complete CDR3 sequence is CTCSAGGGRNSDYTF.

This clone was seen a few times. The gene symbols are mouse symbols. This CDR3 reads CASSQQTEYNSPLYF. The DNA read from the CDR3 is TGTGCCAGCAGCCAACAGACAGAGTATAATTCGCCC. V is TRBV5 and J is TRBJ1-6; a possible D gene is TRBD1 (5 bases). The read comes to an end 3 residues before the CDR3 does, leaving the germline J gene to fill in the end. TRBJ1-6 is treated as an ORF (open reading frame) with a function not yet certain. The CDR3 is 15 residues long. V gave up 2 bases and J gave up 4 bases, with 9 bases separating them. Germline CDR1 is LGHNA and CDR2 is YNLKQL (reference sequence).

On this clone itself: The genes and germline here are from mouse. Read data end 4 residues before the CDR3 end; the end is taken from the germline J gene. The rearrangement uses TRBV19 and TRBJ2-1; TRBD2 matches at 7 bases. The length of the CDR3 is 13 residues. The V segment lost 4 bases and the J segment 3 bases; nucleotides outside the gene matches: 1. The germline V gene has CDR1 FNHDT and CDR2 SITEND (reference sequence). The covered CDR3 bases are TGTGCCAGCAGTGGACTGGCCTATGCT. This translates into CASSGLAYA. The entire CDR3 protein reads CASSGLAYAEQFF.

This clone was detected a few times. Gene names are mouse gene names. The CDR3 loop is CASSPRTGAETLYF. The DNA read from the CDR3 is TGTGCCAGCAGTCCTCGGACAGGTGCAGAA. The rearrangement links TRBV19 to TRBJ2-3, with D possibly matching TRBD1 (6 bases). Coverage ceases 4 residues before the CDR3 finishes, and the germline J gene fills in the end. Germline V gene lookup returns CDR1 FNHDT and CDR2 SITEND (reference sequence). The germline V and J ends were trimmed by 4 bases and 1 base, with 10 bases remaining between them. This CDR3 spans 14 amino acids. The entire variable domain, with the rest obtained from reference TRBV19 and TRBJ2-3, is as follows: GGIITQTPKFLIGQEGQKLTLKCQQNFNHDTMYWYRQDSGKGLRLIYYSITENDLQKGDLSEGYDASREKKSSFSLTVTSAQKNEMAVFLCASSPRTGAETLYFGSGTRLTVL.

This clone was seen a few times. Gene names and germline refer to mouse. Read data end 4 residues before the CDR3 end; the end is taken from the germline J gene. The chain recombines TRBV2 with TRBJ2-3; TRBD1 is a possible D gene (6 bases). Germline-derived CDR1 and CDR2 are LGHNA and YSYQKL. The CDR3 has 14 residues. V lost 2 bases, J lost 3 bases, and 9 bases lay in between. CDR3 bases read: TGTGCCAGCAGCCAAATCGGGACAGCAGAA. Protein product: CASSQIGTAE. The whole CDR3 region reads CASSQIGTAETLYF.

Points on this clone: The genes are named according to mouse. Read data end 3 residues before the CDR3 end; the end is taken from the germline J gene. V gene TRBV13-1 combines with J gene TRBJ1-6; D is perhaps TRBD1 (5 bases). TRBJ1-6 is labeled an ORF, and its function is uncertain. Trimming removed 6 bases from V and 7 bases from J, with 11 bases in between. The CDR3 is made up of 13 amino acids. CDR1 is NSHNY, CDR2 SYGAGN, per germline. This chain's CDR3 is CASTSDSNSPLYF. The CDR3 DNA, read in part, is TGTGCCAGCACCTCAGACAGCAATTCGCCC.

This clone was seen only a few times. Mouse germline and gene names are used. Read data end 4 residues before the CDR3 end; the end is taken from the germline J gene. The chain carries TRBV13-3 and TRBJ2-5; D is uncertain. Per germline, CDR1 NNHDY and CDR2 SYVADS. This CDR3 has 12 residues. V dropped 4 bases and J dropped 2 bases, with 5 bases sitting between them. The DNA read from the CDR3 is TGTGCCAGCAGTCATTCCCAAGAC. Its protein is CASSHSQD. The CDR3 in its entirety is CASSHSQDTQYF.

This clone was seen a handful of times. The gene names given are mouse names. The CDR3 end lies 4 residues beyond the end of the read and is filled in from the germline J gene. This chain joins TRBV19 and TRBJ1-2; the D gene is possibly TRBD1 (6 bases). The germline CDR1 and CDR2 sequences are FNHDT and SITEND (reference sequence). V lost 4 bases to trimming and J lost 1 base, with 11 bases between them. The CDR3 has 14 residues. Incomplete CDR3 DNA: TGTGCCAGCAGTCCTCCGGGACAAAACTCC. Its protein is CASSPPGQNS. The full CDR3 sequence reads CASSPPGQNSDYTF. Filled out from reference TRBV19 and TRBJ1-2, the complete variable domain reads GGIITQTPKFLIGQEGQKLTLKCQQNFNHDTMYWYRQDSGKGLRLIYYSITENDLQKGDLSEGYDASREKKSSFSLTVTSAQKNEMAVFLCASSPPGQNSDYTFGSGTRLLVI.

On this clone itself: All gene names here are mouse names. Read data end 4 residues before the CDR3 end; the end is taken from the germline J gene. The gene calls are TRBV5 and TRBJ2-7, with 8 bases matching TRBD1. The CDR3 totals 15 residues. Germline lookup yields CDR1 LGHNA and CDR2 YNLKQL (reference sequence). The sequenced part of the CDR3 DNA is TGTGCCAGCAGCCAAGAAGGAGGACAGGGTTAT. It is translated as CASSQEGGQGY. The CDR3 as a whole reads CASSQEGGQGYEQYF.